The T cell receptor (beta chain) under discussion was sequenced for a study of T-cell reconstitution after alpha-beta-depleted transplantation in children. During its preparation, the TCRbeta library received unique molecular identifiers. TCRdb itself ran the PCR reads through MiXCR, one entry per CDR3 protein. Of 350,000 to 400,000 distinct CDR3 sequences detected, about 20% appear once; the ten largest clones hold about 3.8%. This receptor was identified in a human donor who donated a stem cell graft to a child with acute myeloid leukemia. The input for sequencing was PBMCs from the stem cell graft donor, taken from the stem cell graft.

The CDR3 bases are TGTGCCAGCAGTTCCGGCAGAAGCTCCTACGAGCAGTACTTC. Translated, it gives CASSSGRSSYEQYF. This chain uses TRBV12-3 or TRBV12-4 with TRBJ2-7, with D uncertain. V was trimmed by 4 bases and J by 0 bases, leaving 10 bases between them. This CDR3 has 14 residues.